Detailed here is one T cell receptor beta chain. In the study's own analysis: It was from reference gene primer amplification that nucleated cell counts were estimated. The data were produced by immunoSEQ multiplex PCR, yet TCRdb's version contains in-frame clones alone and is incomplete. Clonal size and the V and J genes are those of that table, whereas D and trimming came from the DNA. This table has 310,000 or so clones, approximately 90% appearing once. This sample is drawn from a study of blood T cell repertoires in COVID-19. The TCR originated in a young man with COVID-19, enrolled during active disease. Specimen: peripheral blood.

The CDR3 sequence is CASSKLDRDNQPQHF. The CDR3 coding sequence is TGTGCCAGCAGCAAATTGGACAGGGACAATCAGCCCCAGCATTTT. The chain couples TRBV28 to TRBJ1-5; 8 nucleotides line up with TRBD1. Germline CDR1 MDHEN, CDR2 SYDVKM. Trimming at V came to 6 bases and at J to 3 bases, leaving 7 bases not matched to a gene. The CDR3 has 15 amino acids. The variable domain in full, completed from reference TRBV28 and TRBJ1-5, reads DVKVTQSSRYLVKRTGEKVFLECVQDMDHENMFWYRQDPGLGLRLIYFSYDVKMKEKGDIPEGYSVSREKKERFSLILESASTNQTSMYLCASSKLDRDNQPQHFGDGTRLSIL.